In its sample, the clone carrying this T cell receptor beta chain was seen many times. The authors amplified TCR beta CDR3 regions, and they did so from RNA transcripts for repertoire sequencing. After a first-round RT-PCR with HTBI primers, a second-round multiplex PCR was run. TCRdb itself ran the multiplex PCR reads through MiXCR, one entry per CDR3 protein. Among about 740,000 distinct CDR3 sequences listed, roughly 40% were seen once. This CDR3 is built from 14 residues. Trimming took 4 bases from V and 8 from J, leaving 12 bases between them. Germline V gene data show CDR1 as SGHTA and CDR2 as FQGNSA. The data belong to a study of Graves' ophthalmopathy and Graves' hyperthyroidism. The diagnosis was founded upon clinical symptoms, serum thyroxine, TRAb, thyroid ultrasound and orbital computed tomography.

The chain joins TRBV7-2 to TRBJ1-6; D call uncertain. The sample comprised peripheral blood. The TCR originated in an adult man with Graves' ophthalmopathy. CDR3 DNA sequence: TGTGCCAGCAGCTATTACGGGCGGGATTCACCCCTCCACTTT. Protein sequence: CASSYYGRDSPLHF.